These 7 T cell receptor beta chains were all obtained from the same sample, sequenced in a study of regulatory T cells in long-lasting Graves disease. With iRepertoire HTBI primers and Arm-PCR of CDR3 regions, TCR beta libraries were built. TCRdb reanalysed the multiplex PCR reads using MiXCR and keeps one entry per CDR3 protein. The table shows roughly 510,000 distinct CDR3 sequences, with about 16% occurring only once. Time point given: newly diagnosed GD, antithyroid drugs for less than 3 months. Making the TCR library involved RNA that had been extracted from PBMCs. The data were also submitted as part of a second study, on T cells in Graves' hyperthyroidism and ophthalmopathy.

The specimen comprised peripheral blood mononuclear cells (PBMCs), sampled at new diagnosis, from a patient treated with antithyroid drugs. These receptors all stem from a man aged 18 to 29 with Graves disease.

This sequence joins TRBV20-1 and TRBJ1-5, with 10 bases aligning to TRBD1. The V gene's germline CDR1 is DFQATT and CDR2 SNEGSKA (reference sequence). V was pared by 6 bases and J by 3 bases, with 8 bases of the junction left unmatched. The CDR3 runs 15 residues. The CDR3 loop is CSAVGTGVLNQPQHF. DNA for the CDR3: TGCAGTGCCGTTGGGACAGGGGTTCTCAATCAGCCCCAGCATTTT.

V is TRBV20-1 and J is TRBJ2-4, with D unclear. The CDR3 is 14 amino acids. Trimming took off 0 bases at V and 0 bases at J, with 6 bases between the two ends. Germline V gene data show CDR1 as DFQATT and CDR2 as SNEGSKA (reference sequence). The CDR3 here is CSARDVVAKNIQYF. CDR3 bases: TGCAGTGCTAGAGATGTAGTAGCCAAAAACATTCAGTACTTC.

This clonotype appeared many times. This chain joins TRBV11-2 and TRBJ2-1; 9 bases map to TRBD1. This CDR3 comprises 17 residues. Germline V gene data show CDR1 as SGHAT and CDR2 as FQNNGV. After removal of 5 bases from V and 0 bases from J, the junction contained 8 bases not matched to a gene. CDR3 coding DNA: TGTGCCAGCAGCCCCCGACAGGGGGAGTTCTCCTACAATGAGCAGTTCTTC. Translated: CASSPRQGEFSYNEQFF.

The chain links TRBV20-1 to TRBJ2-5; 9 bases are a match to TRBD1. Unmatched junction bases numbered 4, after V lost 4 bases and J lost 1 base. The CDR3 loop spans 14 amino acids. CDR1 is DFQATT and CDR2 is SNEGSKA in the germline V gene (reference sequence). The CDR3 DNA reads TGCAGTGCTACTAAGACAGGGGGCCAAGAGACCCAGTACTTC. Translated, it gives CSATKTGGQETQYF.

This clonotype was recorded many times. V gene TRBV7-3 combines with J gene TRBJ2-3, with 7 nucleotides matching TRBD1. This CDR3 has 14 amino acids. From germline, CDR1 is SGHTA and CDR2 FQGTGA. V lost 4 bases, J lost 2 bases, and 3 bases stayed unmatched. CDR3 nucleotides: TGTGCCAGCAGCTCGGGACAGTACACAGATACGCAGTATTTT. This codes for CASSSGQYTDTQYF.

This chain uses TRBV24-1 with TRBJ2-2, with D perhaps TRBD1 or TRBD2 (5 bases each). CDR1 KGHDR and CDR2 SFDVKD come from the germline V gene. This CDR3 is built from 16 residues. Deletions cut 0 bases from V and 0 bases from J, with 7 bases between. The CDR3 is CATSDLRGANTGELFF. CDR3 sequence (DNA): TGTGCCACCAGTGATTTGAGGGGAGCGAACACCGGGGAGCTGTTTTTT.

V gene TRBV6-2 or TRBV6-3 combines with J gene TRBJ2-1; tentatively, D is TRBD2 (5 bases). The V gene lost 5 bases and the J gene lost 8 bases, with 28 bases spanning the gap. Germline V gene sequence: CDR1 MNHEY, CDR2 SVGEGT. This CDR3 comprises 18 residues. The CDR3 DNA sequence: TGTGCCAGCAGTGGAGCCCCTTACGACGAACTAGTCATTGATGAGCAGTTCTTC. Translating gives CASSGAPYDELVIDEQFF.